The T cell receptor beta chain under discussion was sequenced for a study of T-cell reconstitution after alpha-beta-depleted transplantation in children. In its sample, this clonotype was seen a few times. The CDR3 has 15 residues. CDR1 is DFQATT, CDR2 SNEGSKA, per germline (reference sequence). The V and J ends lost 0 bases and 7 bases respectively, with 16 bases between them. Unique molecular identifiers were incorporated during preparation of the TCRbeta library. TCRdb called the PCR reads again in MiXCR, with one record for every CDR3 protein. The sample yields approximately 390,000 distinct CDR3 sequences, about 11% seen once.

The specimen comprised PBMCs from the stem cell graft donor, sampled from the stem cell graft. The TCR was taken from a human donor who donated a stem cell graft to a child with acute myeloid leukemia. V and J are TRBV20-1 and TRBJ2-1, with D hard to call. The CDR3, as DNA: TGCAGTGCTAGAGATCCAGCCCGGAGTAGGAATGAGCAGTTCTTC. Translation gives CSARDPARSRNEQFF.